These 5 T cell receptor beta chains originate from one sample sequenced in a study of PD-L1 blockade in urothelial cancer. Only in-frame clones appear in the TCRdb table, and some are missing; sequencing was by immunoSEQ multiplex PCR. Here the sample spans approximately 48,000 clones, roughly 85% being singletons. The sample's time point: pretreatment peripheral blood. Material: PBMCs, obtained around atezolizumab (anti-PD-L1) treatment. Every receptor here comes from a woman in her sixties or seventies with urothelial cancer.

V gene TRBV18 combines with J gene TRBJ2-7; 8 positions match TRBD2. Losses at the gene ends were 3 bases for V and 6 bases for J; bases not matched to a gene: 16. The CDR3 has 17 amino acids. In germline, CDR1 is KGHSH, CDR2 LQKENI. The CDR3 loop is CASSPKTSGTSTSEQYF. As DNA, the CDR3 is TGTGCCAGCTCACCCAAAACATCCGGGACTAGTACGTCCGAGCAGTACTTC. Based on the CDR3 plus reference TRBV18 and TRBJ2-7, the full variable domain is NAGVMQNPRHLVRRRGQEARLRCSPMKGHSHVYWYRQLPEEGLKFMVYLQKENIIDESGMPKERFSAEFPKEGPSILRIQQVVRGDSAAYFCASSPKTSGTSTSEQYFGPGTRLTVT.

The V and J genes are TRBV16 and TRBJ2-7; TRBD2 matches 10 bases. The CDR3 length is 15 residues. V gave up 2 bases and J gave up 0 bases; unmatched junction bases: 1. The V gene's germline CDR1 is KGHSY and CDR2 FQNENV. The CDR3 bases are TGTGCCAGCAGCCAACCTAGCGGGAGCTCCTACGAGCAGTACTTC. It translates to CASSQPSGSSYEQYF.

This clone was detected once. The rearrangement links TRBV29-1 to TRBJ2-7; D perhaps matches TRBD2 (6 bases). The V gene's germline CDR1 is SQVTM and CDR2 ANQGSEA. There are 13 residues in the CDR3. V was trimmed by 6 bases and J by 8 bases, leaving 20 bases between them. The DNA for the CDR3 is TGCAGCGTACCGACGGAGGCCCGGGGGAAGCAGTACTTC. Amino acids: CSVPTEARGKQYF.

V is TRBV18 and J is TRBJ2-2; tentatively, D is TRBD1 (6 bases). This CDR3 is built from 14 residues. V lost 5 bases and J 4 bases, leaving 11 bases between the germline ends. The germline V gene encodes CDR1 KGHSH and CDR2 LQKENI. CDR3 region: CASSLLQGTGELFF. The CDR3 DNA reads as TGTGCCAGCTCATTACTACAGGGCACCGGGGAGCTGTTTTTT.

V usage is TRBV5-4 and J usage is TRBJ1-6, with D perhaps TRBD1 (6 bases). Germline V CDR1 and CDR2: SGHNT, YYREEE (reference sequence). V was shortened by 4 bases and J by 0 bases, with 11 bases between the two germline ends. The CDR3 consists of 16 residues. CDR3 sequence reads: CASSRDRSSYNSPLHF. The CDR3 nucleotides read TGTGCCAGCAGCCGTGACAGGAGCTCCTATAATTCACCCCTCCACTTT.